This T cell receptor (beta chain) is from a study of blood T cell repertoires in COVID-19. In the study overall: Specimens from acute and convalescent COVID-19 originated in the United States, Italy and Spain. Sources were T cells, B-cell-depleted T cells, or PBMCs; the material itself was cDNA or gDNA.

Authors' methods: Amplification of reference gene primers was used by the study to estimate nucleated cell counts. Sequencing used immunoSEQ multiplex PCR; TCRdb keeps in-frame clones, though not all of them. The DNA was the basis for D and trimming; V, J and clone size are from that table. The table includes 70,000 or so clones, approximately 80% detected once. Sequencing input: peripheral blood. The receptor comes from a human donor in a cohort sampled during active COVID-19.

This chain's CDR3 is CASSLAANGGQPQHF. The CDR3 DNA reads as TGTGCCAGCAGTTTGGCGGCCAATGGGGGCCAGCCCCAGCATTTT. This sequence joins TRBV28 and TRBJ1-5, with a tentative D call TRBD1 (6 bases). The V end was cut by 3 bases, the J end by 7 bases, with 16 bases between. Germline lookup yields CDR1 MDHEN and CDR2 SYDVKM. This CDR3 has 15 residues.